Listed here are 10 T cell receptor beta chains from one sample, sequenced in a study of blood T cell repertoires in COVID-19. Clones were sequenced by immunoSEQ multiplex PCR, and TCRdb holds only the in-frame ones, with some missing. The sample lists roughly 190,000 clones, less than 90% seen once, with 3% to 3.5% in the top ten. Material: PBMCs or T cells enriched from blood (not recorded which). The source is a woman aged 25 to 39 who had been exposed to COVID-19.

The V gene is TRBV4-3, the J gene TRBJ2-1; 7 bases are a match to TRBD1. The CDR3 length is 13 residues. V shed 4 bases and J 6 bases; nucleotides not matched to a gene: 3. The germline V gene encodes CDR1 LGHNA and CDR2 YSLEER. DNA of the CDR3: TGCGCCAGCAGCCCGTACAGGGGCAATGAGCAGTTCTTC. Amino acid sequence: CASSPYRGNEQFF.

The genes are TRBV25-1 and TRBJ2-7; D call uncertain. This CDR3 has 13 residues. CDR1 MGHDK and CDR2 SYGVNS come from the germline V gene. Trimming shortened V by 3 bases and J by 4 bases, and 10 bases separated the two germline ends. The CDR3 DNA sequence: TGTGCCAGCAGTGACGGTTACCGGTACGAGCAGTACTTC. Residues: CASSDGYRYEQYF.

This clone was counted between two and nine times. The chain employs TRBV9 and TRBJ1-5, with TRBD1 matching 7 bases. With 2 bases clipped from V and 3 bases from J, the junction kept 5 bases outside the gene matches. The CDR3 consists of 15 residues. The germline gives CDR1 SGDLS, CDR2 YYNGEE. CDR3 sequence reads: CASSVTGDFNQPQHF. The CDR3, as DNA: TGTGCCAGCAGCGTTACAGGGGATTTCAATCAGCCCCAGCATTTT.

The rearrangement joins TRBV5-4 to TRBJ2-1; 9 nucleotides line up with TRBD1. The CDR3 covers 15 residues. CDR1 is SGHNT, CDR2 YYREEE, per germline (reference sequence). J gave up 5 bases and V 3 bases, and 6 bases lay outside the gene matches. CDR3 in amino acids: CASSSPGQGHNEQFF. For the CDR3, the DNA is TGTGCCAGCAGCTCGCCGGGACAGGGCCACAATGAGCAGTTCTTC. The full variable domain, in which reference TRBV5-4 and TRBJ2-1 provide the parts outside the CDR3, is ETGVTQSPTHLIKTRGQQVTLRCSSQSGHNTVSWYQQALGQGPQFIFQYYREEENGRGNFPPRFSGLQFPNYSSELNVNALELDDSALYLCASSSPGQGHNEQFFGPGTRLTVL.

This clone was observed a few times. The V call is TRBV4-1, the J call TRBJ1-1, with D possibly TRBD1 on 6 matching bases. V was pared by 9 bases and J by 2 bases, with 13 bases between. Germline lookup yields CDR1 MGHRA and CDR2 YSYEKL. The CDR3 is made up of 13 amino acids. The CDR3 region has the DNA TGCGCCAGTAAGACAGGCGCCAACACTGAAGCTTTCTTT. The encoded protein is CASKTGANTEAFF.

V is TRBV18 and J is TRBJ1-2; D is ambiguous. Trimming took off 0 bases at V and 5 bases at J, with 16 bases between the two ends. CDR1 and CDR2 from the germline V gene are KGHSH and LQKENI. The CDR3 contains 16 residues. CDR3 sequence reads: CASSPPQTNIKYGYTF. The CDR3 DNA sequence: TGTGCCAGCTCACCACCGCAGACTAATATAAAGTATGGCTACACCTTC.

The chain links TRBV2 to TRBJ1-1; TRBD1 matches at 8 bases. V shed 6 bases and J 1 base; nucleotides not matched to a gene: 10. The germline V gene has CDR1 SNHLY and CDR2 FYNNEI. The CDR3 covers 16 residues. CDR3 loop: CASRIGAGGPNTEAFF. Here the CDR3 DNA reads TGTGCCAGCAGGATCGGGGCAGGGGGCCCGAACACTGAAGCTTTCTTT.

The J gene is TRBJ2-5, the V gene TRBV6-5, with 9 bases matching TRBD2. Trimming at V came to 5 bases and at J to 1 base, leaving 5 bases not matched to a gene. Germline loops: CDR1 MNHEY, CDR2 SVGAGI. This CDR3 has 15 amino acids. CDR3 sequence reads: CASSLMTSGQETQYF. The CDR3 region has the DNA TGTGCCAGCAGTCTTATGACTAGCGGCCAAGAGACCCAGTACTTC.

This rearrangement joins TRBV4-2 to TRBJ1-1; TRBD1 agrees at 7 bases. J lost 8 bases, V lost 3 bases, and 12 bases had no gene match. CDR3 length: 15 amino acids. Germline V gene lookup returns CDR1 LGHNA and CDR2 YNFKEQ. The CDR3 sequence: CASSHPGQPYTEAFF. The CDR3 bases are TGTGCCAGCAGCCATCCGGGACAGCCGTATACCGAAGCTTTCTTT.

The chain links TRBV7-8 to TRBJ2-7; tentatively, D is TRBD1 (6 bases). V lost 3 bases to trimming and J lost 0 bases, with 12 bases between them. Germline CDR1 SGHVS, CDR2 FQNEAQ. CDR3 length: 15 residues. Here the CDR3 DNA reads TGTGCCAGCAGCTTTCCGGGACAAAGCTCCTACGAGCAGTACTTC. It specifies CASSFPGQSSYEQYF.